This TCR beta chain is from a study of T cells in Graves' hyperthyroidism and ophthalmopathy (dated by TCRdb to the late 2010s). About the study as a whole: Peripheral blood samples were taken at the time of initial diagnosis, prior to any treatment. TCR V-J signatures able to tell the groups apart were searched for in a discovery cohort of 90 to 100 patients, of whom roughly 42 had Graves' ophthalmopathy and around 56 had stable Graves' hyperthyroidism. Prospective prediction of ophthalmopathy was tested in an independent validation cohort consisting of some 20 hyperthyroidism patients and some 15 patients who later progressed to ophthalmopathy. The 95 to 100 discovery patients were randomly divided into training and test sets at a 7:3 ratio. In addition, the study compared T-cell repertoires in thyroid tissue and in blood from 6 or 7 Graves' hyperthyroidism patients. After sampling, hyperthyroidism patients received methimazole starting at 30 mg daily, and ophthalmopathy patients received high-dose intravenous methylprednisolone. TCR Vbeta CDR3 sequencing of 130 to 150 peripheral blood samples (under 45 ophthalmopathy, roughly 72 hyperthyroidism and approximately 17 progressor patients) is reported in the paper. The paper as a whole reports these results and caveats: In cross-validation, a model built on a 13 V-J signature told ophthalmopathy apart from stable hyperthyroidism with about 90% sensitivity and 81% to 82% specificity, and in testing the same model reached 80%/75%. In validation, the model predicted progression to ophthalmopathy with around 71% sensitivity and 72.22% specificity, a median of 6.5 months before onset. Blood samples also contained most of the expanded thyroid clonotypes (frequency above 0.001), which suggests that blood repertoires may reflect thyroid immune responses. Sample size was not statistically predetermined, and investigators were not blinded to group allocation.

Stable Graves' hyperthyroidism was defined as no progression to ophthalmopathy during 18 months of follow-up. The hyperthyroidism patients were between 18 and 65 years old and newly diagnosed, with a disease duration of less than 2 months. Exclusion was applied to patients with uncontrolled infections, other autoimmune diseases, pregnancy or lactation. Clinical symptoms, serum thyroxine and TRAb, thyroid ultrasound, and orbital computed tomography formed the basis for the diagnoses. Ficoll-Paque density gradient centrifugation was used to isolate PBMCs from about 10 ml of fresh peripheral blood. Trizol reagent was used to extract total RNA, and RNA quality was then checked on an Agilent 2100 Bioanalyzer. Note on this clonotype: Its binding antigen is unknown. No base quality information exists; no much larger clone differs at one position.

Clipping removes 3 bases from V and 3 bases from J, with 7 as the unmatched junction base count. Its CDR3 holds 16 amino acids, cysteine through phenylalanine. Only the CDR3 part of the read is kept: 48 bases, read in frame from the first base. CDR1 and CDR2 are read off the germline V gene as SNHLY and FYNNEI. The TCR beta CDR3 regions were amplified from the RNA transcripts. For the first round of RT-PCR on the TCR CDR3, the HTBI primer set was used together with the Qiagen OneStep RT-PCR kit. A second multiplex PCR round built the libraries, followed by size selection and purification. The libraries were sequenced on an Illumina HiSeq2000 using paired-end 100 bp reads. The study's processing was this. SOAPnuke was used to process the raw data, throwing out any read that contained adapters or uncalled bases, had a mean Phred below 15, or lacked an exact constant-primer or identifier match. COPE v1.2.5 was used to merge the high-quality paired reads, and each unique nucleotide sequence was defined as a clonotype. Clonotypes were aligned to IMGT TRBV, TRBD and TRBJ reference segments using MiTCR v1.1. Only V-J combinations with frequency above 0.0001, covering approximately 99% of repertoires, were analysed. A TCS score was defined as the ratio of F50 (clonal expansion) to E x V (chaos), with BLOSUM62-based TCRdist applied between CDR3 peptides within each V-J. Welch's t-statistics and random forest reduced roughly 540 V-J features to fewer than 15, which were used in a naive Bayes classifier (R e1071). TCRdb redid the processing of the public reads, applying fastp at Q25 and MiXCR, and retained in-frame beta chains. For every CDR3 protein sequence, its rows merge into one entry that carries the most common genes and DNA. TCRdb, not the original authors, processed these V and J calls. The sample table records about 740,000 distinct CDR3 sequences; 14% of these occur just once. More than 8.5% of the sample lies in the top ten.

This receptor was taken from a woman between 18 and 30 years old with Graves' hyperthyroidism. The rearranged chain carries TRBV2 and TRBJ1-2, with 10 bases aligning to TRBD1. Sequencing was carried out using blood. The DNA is TGTGCCAGCAGTGACCCGGACAGGGGGATCTACTATGGCTACACCTTC. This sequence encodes CASSDPDRGIYYGYTF.